This passage covers 31 T cell receptor beta chains from one sample sequenced in a study of T-cell memory formation after mild COVID-19. MiXCR was run by TCRdb on the 5' RACE reads, yielding one entry per CDR3 protein. The sample lists 400,000 to 450,000 distinct CDR3 sequences, roughly 18% occurring once. The specimen was PBMCs or a T cell subset sorted from them (not recorded which). These receptors came from a man aged 18-30 years who had mild COVID-19 (a few samples of this study predate the infection). Cell type and time point are not known.

This clonotype was seen a handful of times. The chain is built from TRBV4-3 and TRBJ2-1; 7 bases are shared with TRBD1. Germline V lookup: CDR1 LGHNA, CDR2 YSLEER. The CDR3 consists of 16 residues. J was trimmed by 1 base and V by 3 bases; bases with no gene match: 6. The CDR3 region is CASSHATGASYNEQFF. CDR3 bases: TGCGCCAGCAGCCACGCTACAGGGGCTTCCTACAATGAGCAGTTCTTC.

The chain uses TRBV28 and TRBJ1-6; tentatively, D is TRBD1 (5 bases). Germline V gene sequence: CDR1 MDHEN, CDR2 SYDVKM. Deletions cut 4 bases from V and 9 bases from J, with 16 bases between. The length of the CDR3 is 15 residues. CDR3 sequence reads: CASSSPRGSVSPLHF. The CDR3 coding sequence is TGTGCCAGCAGTTCCCCCCGGGGGTCGGTTTCACCCCTCCACTTT.

The DNA for the CDR3 is TGTGCCAGCAGCCCACGACGGGCAGGGATTATCTCCTACAATGAGCAGTTCTTC. As protein: CASSPRRAGIISYNEQFF. The V gene is TRBV21-1, the J gene TRBJ2-1; TRBD1, as called in the table, went unchecked against the DNA. TRBV21-1 is recorded as a pseudogene. This CDR3 is built from 18 residues.

This clonotype appeared a few times. The J gene is TRBJ2-1, the V gene TRBV7-9, with unresolved D. Germline V gene lookup returns CDR1 SEHNR and CDR2 FQNEAQ (reference sequence). The CDR3 covers 15 residues. The ends were cut back, 0 bases at V and 7 bases at J, with 13 bases in the middle. The CDR3 protein is CASSLARFGRNEQFF. CDR3 nucleotide sequence: TGTGCCAGCAGCTTAGCCCGGTTCGGAAGGAATGAGCAGTTCTTC.

This clonotype was seen a few times. This chain joins TRBV12-3 or TRBV12-4 and TRBJ2-3; 14 bases agree with TRBD2. The V gene end was trimmed by 6 bases and the J gene end by 7 bases; junction bases not matched to a gene: 12. The CDR3 runs 17 residues. The CDR3, as DNA: TGTGCCAGCAGCTCAGGACTAGCGGGGGGTTCGGGGTATACGCAGTATTTT. It is translated as CASSSGLAGGSGYTQYF.

The V and J genes are TRBV7-2 and TRBJ2-3; TRBD2 aligns across 8 bases. V gave up 3 bases and J gave up 1 base; unmatched junction bases: 9. This CDR3 contains 17 residues. Germline-derived CDR1 and CDR2 are SGHTA and FQGNSA. The CDR3 reads CASSLVGTRGGTDTQYF. CDR3 bases: TGTGCCAGCAGCTTGGTGGGGACTAGGGGGGGCACAGATACGCAGTATTTT. The full variable domain, its missing parts supplied by reference TRBV7-2 and TRBJ2-3, is GAGVSQSPSNKVTEKGKDVELRCDPISGHTALYWYRQSLGQGLEFLIYFQGNSAPDKSGLPSDRFSAERTGGSVSTLTIQRTQQEDSAVYLCASSLVGTRGGTDTQYFGPGTRLTVL.

This clonotype was observed a handful of times. This rearrangement joins TRBV4-2 to TRBJ1-4, with 9 bases lining up with TRBD1. This CDR3 is 15 amino acids long. V lost 10 bases and J lost 7; bases outside the gene matches: 13. Germline CDR1 reads LGHNA; CDR2 reads YNFKEQ. The CDR3 sequence: CATAVGQGYVEKLFF. In nucleotides, the CDR3 is TGTGCCACAGCAGTGGGACAGGGCTATGTTGAAAAACTGTTTTTT.

The chain recombines TRBV18 with TRBJ1-2, with D perhaps matching TRBD1 (6 bases). Germline CDR1 is KGHSH and CDR2 is LQKENI. The V and J ends lost 3 bases and 2 bases respectively, with 13 bases between them. CDR3 length equals 15 residues. Written as DNA, the CDR3 is TGTGCCAGCTCACCCACTCGGCAGGGGAACTATGGCTACACCTTC. Protein product: CASSPTRQGNYGYTF.

In its sample, this clonotype was seen a few times. The rearrangement links TRBV5-1 to TRBJ1-1, with no clear D. CDR3 length: 14 residues. From germline, CDR1 is SGHRS and CDR2 YFSETQ. The V end lost 2 bases, the J end lost 6 bases, and 14 bases lay between the germline ends. CDR3 sequence: CASSLRRGDAEAFF. DNA of the CDR3: TGCGCCAGCAGCTTACGGCGGGGAGACGCTGAAGCTTTCTTT.

This chain connects TRBV11-1 to TRBJ2-7; 9 nucleotides match TRBD1. The CDR3 contains 11 residues. J lost 6 bases, V lost 6 bases, and 0 bases had no gene match. Germline CDR1 SGHAT, CDR2 FQDESV (reference sequence). CDR3 sequence: CASRTGGEQYF. In DNA, the CDR3 is TGTGCCAGCAGGACAGGGGGCGAGCAGTACTTC. The whole variable domain, remainder taken from reference TRBV11-1 and TRBJ2-7, is EAEVAQSPRYKITEKSQAVAFWCDPISGHATLYWYRQILGQGPELLVQFQDESVVDDSQLPKDRFSAERLKGVDSTLKIQPAELGDSAMYLCASRTGGEQYFGPGTRLTVT.

The chain couples TRBV30 to TRBJ2-3; 10 bases agree with TRBD1. V was clipped by 5 bases and J by 7 bases; unmatched bases: 6. The CDR3 runs to 13 residues. Germline V gives CDR1 GTSNPN, CDR2 SVGIG (reference sequence). CDR3 residues: CAWGTGERNTQYF. In DNA form, the CDR3 reads TGTGCCTGGGGGACAGGGGAGAGAAATACGCAGTATTTT.

This clonotype was recorded at least ten times. This sequence joins TRBV5-6 and TRBJ2-2; D gene uncertain. This CDR3 spans 13 amino acids. Germline assignment: CDR1 SGHDT and CDR2 YYEEEE. The V gene lost 2 bases and the J gene lost 1 base, with 3 bases spanning the gap. The CDR3 DNA follows: TGTGCCAGCAGCTTTAGGAACACCGGGGAGCTGTTTTTT. Encoded protein: CASSFRNTGELFF.

V usage is TRBV7-2 and J usage is TRBJ2-7; the D is unclear. The CDR3 extends over 13 amino acids. Per germline, CDR1 SGHTA and CDR2 FQGNSA. Trimming stripped 2 bases from V and 4 bases from J, with 9 bases between. The CDR3 loop is CASSLSAQYEQYF. The DNA of the CDR3 is TGTGCCAGCAGCTTATCGGCCCAGTACGAGCAGTACTTC.

There are a few counts of this clonotype. V gene TRBV14 combines with J gene TRBJ2-5; tentatively, D is TRBD1 or TRBD2 (5 bases each). The V end lost 6 bases, the J end lost 5 bases, and 16 bases lay between the germline ends. Germline V gives CDR1 SGHDN, CDR2 FVKESK. The CDR3 is made up of 14 amino acids. CDR3 sequence: CASSLLGGFETQYF. The CDR3 DNA sequence: TGTGCCAGCAGTCTCCTTGGGGGATTCGAGACCCAGTACTTC.

There are a few counts of this clonotype. The CDR3 loop is CASSQGQANQPQHF. The DNA for the CDR3 is TGCGCCAGCAGCCAAGGCCAGGCCAATCAGCCCCAGCATTTT. The chain is built from TRBV4-1 and TRBJ1-5; D is undetermined. Germline CDR1 is MGHRA and CDR2 is YSYEKL. V lost 1 base and J lost 3, with 7 bases in between. This CDR3 has 14 residues.

The chain carries TRBV5-1 and TRBJ2-7; D remains ambiguous. V was pared by 0 bases and J by 2 bases, with 9 bases between. CDR3 length equals 14 residues. Germline V CDR1 and CDR2: SGHRS, YFSETQ. Written as DNA, the CDR3 is TGCGCCAGCAGCTTGGCCGACGGAGCCTACGAGCAGTACTTC. It translates to CASSLADGAYEQYF.

J is TRBJ2-6 and V is TRBV6-5; no definite D call. CDR1 is MNHEY and CDR2 is SVGAGI in the germline V gene. Trimming removed 2 bases at V and 3 bases at J, with 14 bases between. The CDR3 spans 17 residues. The CDR3: CASSYDQRLLGANVLTF. Here the CDR3 DNA reads TGTGCCAGCAGTTACGATCAACGCCTCCTTGGGGCCAACGTCCTGACTTTC.

V gene TRBV25-1 combines with J gene TRBJ2-7; a possible D gene is TRBD1 (6 bases). The CDR3 contains 13 residues. Germline V gene data show CDR1 as MGHDK and CDR2 as SYGVNS. V was cut by 4 bases and J by 6 bases, with 13 bases left in between. For the CDR3, the DNA is TGTGCCAGCAGTGTAACAGGGTTGTTCGAGCAGTACTTC. It yields the protein CASSVTGLFEQYF.

CDR3 loop: CASSDWTGVDNSPLHF. The CDR3 DNA sequence: TGCGCCAGCAGCGACTGGACAGGGGTGGATAATTCACCCCTCCACTTT. V and J are TRBV5-1 and TRBJ1-6; 9 nucleotides align to TRBD1. The length of the CDR3 is 16 residues. CDR1 and CDR2 from the germline V gene are SGHRS and YFSETQ. V was clipped by 4 bases and J by 5 bases; unmatched bases: 7.

This clonotype was counted a few times. V is TRBV5-1 and J is TRBJ2-3, with D uncertain. Trimming shortened V by 0 bases and J by 0 bases, and 11 bases separated the two germline ends. Germline V gene sequence: CDR1 SGHRS, CDR2 YFSETQ. The CDR3 sequence is 16 residues long. CDR3 DNA sequence: TGCGCCAGCAGCTTGGATAGGCGCCCTAGCACAGATACGCAGTATTTT. Its protein is CASSLDRRPSTDTQYF.

This sequence joins TRBV12-3 or TRBV12-4 and TRBJ1-1, with D perhaps matching TRBD1 (5 bases). Trimming removed 5 bases from V and 2 bases from J, with 15 bases in between. This CDR3 has 15 residues. The CDR3 reads CASSDLGTGNTEAFF. The CDR3 bases are TGTGCCAGCAGTGACCTGGGGACGGGTAACACTGAAGCTTTCTTT.

This clonotype was counted only a few times. The chain uses TRBV3-2 and TRBJ1-1. TRBV3-2 represents a pseudogene. This CDR3 has 13 amino acids. As DNA, the CDR3 is TGTGCCTGGGCGGAAGGTAGAGACACTGAAGCTTTCTTT. Protein product: CAWAEGRDTEAFF.

This chain uses TRBV6-1 with TRBJ2-7; tentative D call: TRBD2 (7 bases). CDR1 MNHNS and CDR2 SASEGT come from the germline V gene. Trimming took off 8 bases at V and 3 bases at J, with 20 bases between the two ends. This CDR3 contains 15 residues. The CDR3: CASRTRTGGFYEQYF. The DNA for the CDR3 is TGTGCCAGCCGGACGCGGACGGGGGGCTTCTACGAGCAGTACTTC.

This clonotype was seen ten or more times. As DNA, the CDR3 is TGTGCCAGCAGCCCAGACCGGGACAGGGACTCTGGAAACACCATATATTTT. Protein: CASSPDRDRDSGNTIYF. This chain joins TRBV11-2 and TRBJ1-3; 9 bases are shared with TRBD1. Trimming took 5 bases from V and 0 from J; bases not matched to a gene: 8. Germline V gene data show CDR1 as SGHAT and CDR2 as FQNNGV. The CDR3 runs 17 residues.

This clonotype has more than one count but fewer than ten. Here the CDR3 DNA reads TGTGCCAGCAGGGACTCCTCCCCACCCCTCCACTTT. Residues: CASRDSSPPLHF. J is TRBJ1-6 and V is TRBV12-3 or TRBV12-4; no firm D call. Between the trimmed V and J ends, which lost 6 bases and 11 bases, there was a span of 11 bases. CDR3 length: 12 amino acids.

CDR3 loop: CASSLDTLSGNTIYF. In DNA form, the CDR3 reads TGCGCCAGCAGCTTGGACACTCTCTCTGGAAACACCATATATTTT. The rearrangement uses TRBV5-1 and TRBJ1-3; D is uncertain. Per the germline V gene, CDR1 is SGHRS and CDR2 is YFSETQ. With 0 bases removed from V and 0 bases from J, the gap between germline ends came to 7 bases. The CDR3 spans 15 residues.

The gene calls are TRBV28 and TRBJ1-1; 7 bases are a match to TRBD1. Losses at the gene ends were 8 bases for V and 4 bases for J; bases not matched to a gene: 13. The germline gives CDR1 MDHEN, CDR2 SYDVKM. CDR3 length equals 15 residues. The CDR3 region has the DNA TGTGCCAGCGGACCCCGGGACAGCGACCTCACTGAAGCTTTCTTT. Its protein is CASGPRDSDLTEAFF.

This clonotype was detected a few times. J is TRBJ2-5 and V is TRBV5-1, with 8 bases that match TRBD2. V trimming: 0 bases; J trimming: 4 bases; junction bases outside the gene matches: 5. This CDR3 has 15 amino acids. Germline-derived CDR1 and CDR2 are SGHRS and YFSETQ. DNA for the CDR3: TGCGCCAGCAGCTTGGACAGCGGGGGACTAGAGACCCAGTACTTC. Amino acids: CASSLDSGGLETQYF.

The chain has TRBV11-2 and TRBJ2-5, with D unresolved. Deletions cut 5 bases from V and 5 bases from J, with 12 bases between. Germline assignment: CDR1 SGHAT and CDR2 FQNNGV. The CDR3 covers 13 residues. The CDR3 is CASSLLLAETQYF. In DNA, the CDR3 is TGTGCCAGCAGCCTTCTACTTGCGGAGACCCAGTACTTC.

The chain employs TRBV12-3 or TRBV12-4 and TRBJ2-1; D call uncertain. Deletions cut 5 bases from V and 8 bases from J, with 10 bases between. The CDR3 extends over 12 amino acids. The CDR3 loop reads CASSPPEDEQFF. CDR3 DNA sequence: TGTGCCAGCAGTCCCCCCGAGGATGAGCAGTTCTTC.

The sample holds many counts of this clonotype. The V call is TRBV5-1, the J call TRBJ2-6; 7 bases fit TRBD1. This CDR3 contains 16 residues. With V trimmed by 9 bases and J by 0 bases, 9 bases remained unmatched. Germline assignment: CDR1 SGHRS and CDR2 YFSETQ. DNA for the CDR3: TGCGCCACCCGAAGGACAGGCCTCTCTGGGGCCAACGTCCTGACTTTC. Its protein product is CATRRTGLSGANVLTF. Drawing the rest from reference TRBV5-1 and TRBJ2-6, the complete variable domain is KAGVTQTPRYLIKTRGQQVTLSCSPISGHRSVSWYQQTPGQGLQFLFEYFSETQRNKGNFPGRFSGRQFSNSRSEMNVSTLELGDSALYLCATRRTGLSGANVLTFGAGSRLTVL.